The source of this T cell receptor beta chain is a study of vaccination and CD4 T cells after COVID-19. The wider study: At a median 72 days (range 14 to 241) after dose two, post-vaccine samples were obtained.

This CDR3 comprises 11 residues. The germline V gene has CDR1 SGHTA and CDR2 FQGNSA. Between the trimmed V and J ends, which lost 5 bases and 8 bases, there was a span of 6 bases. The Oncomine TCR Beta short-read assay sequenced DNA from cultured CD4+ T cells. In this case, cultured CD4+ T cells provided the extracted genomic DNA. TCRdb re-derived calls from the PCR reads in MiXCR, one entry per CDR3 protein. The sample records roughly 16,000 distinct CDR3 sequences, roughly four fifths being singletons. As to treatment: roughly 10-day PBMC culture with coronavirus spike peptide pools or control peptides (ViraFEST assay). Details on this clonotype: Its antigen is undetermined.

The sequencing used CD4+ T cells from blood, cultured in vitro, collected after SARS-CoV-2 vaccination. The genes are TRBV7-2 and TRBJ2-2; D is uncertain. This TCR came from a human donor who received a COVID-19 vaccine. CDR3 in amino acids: CASSRSGELFF. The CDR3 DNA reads TGTGCCAGCAGCCGGAGTGGGGAGCTGTTTTTT.